The next 8 T cell receptor beta chains were all read from a single sample in a study of cytomegalovirus exposure and HLA in healthy donors. Both 60 Vbeta primers and 13 Jbeta primers went into the PCR. Assay: immunoSEQ multiplex PCR; the TCRdb copy retains only in-frame clones and omits some. The sample contains around 170,000 clones, around 81% of which appear only once. Source material: PBMCs. The origin of the receptors is a man aged 35 to 55 in good health and CMV-seronegative.

This sequence joins TRBV7-2 and TRBJ1-5; D not certain. The CDR3 is made up of 14 amino acids. V lost 1 base, J lost 4 bases, and 8 bases lay in between. Germline V gene sequence: CDR1 SGHTA, CDR2 FQGNSA. The CDR3 coding sequence is TGTGCCAGCAGCTTAGAATCAGGAAATCAGCCCCAGCATTTT. Protein sequence: CASSLESGNQPQHF.

The J gene is TRBJ2-7, the V gene TRBV19; 12 bases line up with TRBD1. Germline V gene data show CDR1 as LNHDA and CDR2 as SQIVND (reference sequence). V shed 5 bases and J 3 bases; nucleotides not matched to a gene: 5. The CDR3 loop spans 15 amino acids. CDR3 sequence (DNA): TGTGCCAGTAGTTTCGGGACAGGGGGCTTCTACGAGCAGTACTTC. It yields the protein CASSFGTGGFYEQYF.

This sequence joins TRBV5-1 and TRBJ1-5, with 7 bases fitting TRBD1. Germline trimming cut 0 bases from V and 6 bases from J; bases unmatched to any gene: 6. The CDR3 spans 15 residues. The germline V gene has CDR1 SGHRS and CDR2 YFSETQ. CDR3 DNA: TGCGCCAGCAGCTTGGAGGCAGGGGGAAGTCAGCCCCAGCATTTT. Residues: CASSLEAGGSQPQHF.

The rearrangement links TRBV9 to TRBJ2-1, with 7 bases fitting TRBD1. With V trimmed by 0 bases and J by 8 bases, 8 bases remained unmatched. The CDR3 has 15 amino acids. Germline V gives CDR1 SGDLS, CDR2 YYNGEE. The CDR3 nucleotides are TGTGCCAGCAGCGTAGCTACAGGGGATCGGTATGAGCAGTTCTTC. This codes for CASSVATGDRYEQFF. Filled out from reference TRBV9 and TRBJ2-1, the complete variable domain reads DSGVTQTPKHLITATGQRVTLRCSPRSGDLSVYWYQQSLDQGLQFLIQYYNGEERAKGNILERFSAQQFPDLHSELNLSSLELGDSALYFCASSVATGDRYEQFFGPGTRLTVL.

This chain connects TRBV4-1 to TRBJ1-1; the D is unclear. The CDR3 has 13 residues. Germline-derived CDR1 and CDR2 are MGHRA and YSYEKL. Trimming cost V 5 bases and J 1 base, with 8 bases left between them. CDR3 DNA: TGCGCCAGCAGCGCCGCGGAGAACACTGAAGCTTTCTTT. This codes for CASSAAENTEAFF.

The chain is built from TRBV6-5 and TRBJ2-7; TRBD2 matches at 12 bases. The V gene end was trimmed by 0 bases and the J gene end by 4 bases; junction bases not matched to a gene: 4. The CDR3 loop spans 16 amino acids. Germline CDR1 and CDR2: MNHEY and SVGAGI. The DNA of the CDR3 is TGTGCCAGCAGTTACTCGGAGGGACTAGCGGGTTACGAGCAGTACTTC. This sequence encodes CASSYSEGLAGYEQYF.

The CDR3 region has the DNA TGCGCCAGCAGCTTGGGGGACAGGGGAGATCAGACCCAGTACTTC. As protein: CASSLGDRGDQTQYF. The chain uses TRBV5-1 and TRBJ2-5, with 10 bases aligning to TRBD1. The CDR3 contains 15 residues. V was pared by 0 bases and J by 6 bases, with 5 bases of the junction left unmatched. Germline CDR1 is SGHRS and CDR2 is YFSETQ.

This rearrangement joins TRBV7-2 to TRBJ2-3; 8 bases map to TRBD2. After removal of 5 bases from V and 3 bases from J, the junction contained 10 bases not matched to a gene. Germline V CDR1 and CDR2: SGHTA, FQGNSA. The CDR3 extends over 16 amino acids. The CDR3 region has the DNA TGTGCCAGCAGCGCAGGTGGGACTAGTAAAACAGATACGCAGTATTTT. Translated: CASSAGGTSKTDTQYF.